This T cell receptor beta chain appears in the sequencing data of a study of blood T cell repertoires in COVID-19. The Seattle site enrolled patients during active infection and followed them longitudinally. Clones were sequenced by immunoSEQ multiplex PCR, and TCRdb holds only the in-frame ones, with some missing. This table has about 200,000 clones, around nine tenths appearing once. The material sequenced was peripheral blood. The clonotype originates from a man between 45 and 60 years old with COVID-19, enrolled during active disease.

Written as DNA, the CDR3 is TGTGCCAGCAGCCCTCAACAGGTTATACAAGAGACCCAGTACTTC. It codes for CASSPQQVIQETQYF. The chain couples TRBV7-6 to TRBJ2-5; possibly TRBD1 for D (5 bases). V was clipped by 5 bases and J by 2 bases, with 15 bases between them. The CDR3 extends over 15 amino acids. Germline V gene sequence: CDR1 SGHVS, CDR2 FNYEAQ.